Shown below are 3 T cell receptor beta chains from a single sample sequenced in a study of cytomegalovirus exposure and HLA in healthy donors. This PCR relied on a set of 60 Vbeta primers and 13 Jbeta primers. The assay was immunoSEQ multiplex PCR, and TCRdb's table has in-frame clones only and misses some. Found here are 150,000 to 200,000 clones, about 80% of them singletons; the top ten hold 6% to 7.5%. What was sequenced was PBMCs. These receptors originate from a man younger than 40 in good health and CMV-seropositive.

V usage is TRBV2 and J usage is TRBJ2-1; 9 positions match TRBD2. V was clipped by 1 base and J by 12 bases; unmatched bases: 13. CDR3 length: 16 amino acids. From germline, CDR1 is SNHLY and CDR2 FYNNEI. The chain's CDR3 is CASSEGPAGGTRGQFF. In nucleotides, the CDR3 is TGTGCCAGCAGTGAAGGGCCGGCGGGAGGGACCCGGGGGCAGTTCTTC.

This clone was counted a single time. The chain employs TRBV5-1 and TRBJ2-3; TRBD2 is a possible D gene (5 bases). Germline CDR1 is SGHRS and CDR2 is YFSETQ. Trimming removed 4 bases from V and 0 bases from J, with 12 bases in between. The CDR3 spans 15 residues. The DNA of the CDR3 is TGCGCCAGCAGCATCAAGCGGAGCAGCACAGATACGCAGTATTTT. Residues: CASSIKRSSTDTQYF.

The chain uses TRBV6-1 and TRBJ2-1, with D possibly TRBD2 on 6 matching bases. Trimming left V 7 bases short and J 3 bases short, with 16 bases between. The CDR3 totals 15 residues. Germline V gene sequence: CDR1 MNHNS, CDR2 SASEGT. The CDR3 loop is CASTTRRGGYNEQFF. CDR3 DNA sequence: TGTGCCAGCACTACCCGGCGGGGTGGCTACAATGAGCAGTTCTTC.